In this sample, the clone carrying this T cell receptor (beta chain) turned up a few times. Antigen specificity is unknown. This record belongs to a study of T-cell reconstitution after alpha-beta-depleted transplantation in children. V lost 1 base and J 4 bases, leaving 17 bases between the germline ends. The CDR3 loop spans 16 amino acids. Germline loops: CDR1 DFQATT, CDR2 SNEGSKA (reference sequence). General study findings and limits: Surviving recipient T cells and thymic progenitors underlay high day-60 TCRbeta diversity in some patients.

Preparation of the TCRbeta library was carried out with unique molecular identifiers. TCRdb reprocessed the PCR reads via MiXCR and lists one record per CDR3 protein. This table holds about 210,000 distinct CDR3 sequences, approximately 17% found once. The input for sequencing was PBMCs, mostly from graft donor cells, taken 360 days after TCRalphabeta/CD19-depleted stem cell transplant. The V and J genes are TRBV20-1 and TRBJ1-3; maybe TRBD1 (6 bases). The TCR sequence derives from a male patient aged 2 to 10 who had a stem cell transplant for acute lymphoblastic leukemia, so the T cells may come from the graft donor. CDR3 residues: CSARAPRWGRGNTIYF. As DNA, the CDR3 is TGCAGTGCTAGAGCCCCGCGGTGGGGGCGAGGAAACACCATATATTTT.